Each of the 32 T cell receptor beta chains below was sequenced from the same sample in a study of T-cell memory formation after mild COVID-19. TCRdb itself ran the 5' RACE reads through MiXCR, one entry per CDR3 protein. The sample holds just over 150,000 distinct CDR3 sequences; around a third are singletons and the top ten take around 12%. The sequenced material came from PBMCs or a T cell subset sorted from them (not recorded which). The receptors come from an adult woman who had mild COVID-19 (a few samples of this study predate the infection). Cell type and time point are not known.

This clonotype was seen a few times. The chain carries TRBV11-2 and TRBJ1-6, with D maybe TRBD1 (6 bases). This CDR3 is 15 amino acids long. Germline V lookup: CDR1 SGHAT, CDR2 FQNNGV. V lost 3 bases and J 1 base, leaving 7 bases between the germline ends. CDR3 sequence reads: CASSFRGSYNSPLHF. Here the CDR3 DNA reads TGTGCCAGCAGCTTCAGGGGATCCTATAATTCACCCCTCCACTTT.

The chain carries TRBV4-1 and TRBJ2-5, with TRBD1 matching over 8 bases. After removal of 3 bases from V and 3 bases from J, the junction contained 3 bases not matched to a gene. Germline assignment: CDR1 MGHRA and CDR2 YSYEKL. CDR3 size: 14 residues. CDR3 in DNA: TGCGCCAGCAGCCACGTGGACAGGGAAGAGACCCAGTACTTC. Its protein is CASSHVDREETQYF.

In this sample, this clonotype turned up a few times. The chain couples TRBV29-1 to TRBJ2-7; 9 bases fit TRBD1. This CDR3 is built from 13 residues. Losses at the gene ends were 6 bases for V and 3 bases for J; bases not matched to a gene: 6. Germline loops: CDR1 SQVTM, CDR2 ANQGSEA. The CDR3 coding sequence is TGCAGCGTAGAGGACAGGGGCGGCTACGAGCAGTACTTC. Its protein is CSVEDRGGYEQYF.

The chain couples TRBV6-2 or TRBV6-3 to TRBJ1-6, with TRBD1 as a possible D gene (5 bases). Germline CDR1 reads MNHEY; CDR2 reads SVGEGT. Trimming shortened V by 4 bases and J by 9 bases, and 10 bases separated the two germline ends. This CDR3 has 13 residues. The CDR3 loop reads CASSFRVISPLHF. The CDR3 region has the DNA TGTGCCAGCAGTTTCAGGGTTATTTCACCCCTCCACTTT.

This clonotype was counted a single time. The V and J genes are TRBV27 and TRBJ1-2; D is ambiguous. CDR3 length equals 15 residues. The V end lost 0 bases, the J end lost 5 bases, and 13 bases lay between the germline ends. CDR1 is MNHEY and CDR2 is SMNVEV in the germline V gene (reference sequence). For the CDR3, the DNA is TGTGCCAGCAGTTTATCCGCAGAACCCTCTTATGGCTACACCTTC. Translating gives CASSLSAEPSYGYTF.

This chain links TRBV7-9 with TRBJ1-4, with unresolved D. The CDR3 loop spans 12 amino acids. Looked up from germline, CDR1 is SEHNR and CDR2 is FQNEAQ (reference sequence). The V end was cut by 8 bases, the J end by 5 bases, with 9 bases between. The CDR3, as DNA: TGTGCCAGCTCTTCGGGGAATGAAAAACTGTTTTTT. Residues: CASSSGNEKLFF.

This chain uses TRBV28 with TRBJ2-1; TRBD2 is a possible D gene (6 bases). CDR1 is MDHEN and CDR2 is SYDVKM in the germline V gene. The CDR3 has 14 residues. V lost 5 bases and J lost 8, with 16 bases in between. CDR3 residues: CASSPVRELDEQFF. The CDR3 nucleotides read TGTGCCAGCAGTCCTGTCCGGGAGTTAGATGAGCAGTTCTTC.

This clonotype showed up just a few times. The V call is TRBV20-1, the J call TRBJ2-5, with D possibly being TRBD1 or TRBD2 (5 bases each). The CDR3 has 18 amino acids. V lost 5 bases and J 1 base, leaving 26 bases between the germline ends. Germline loops: CDR1 DFQATT, CDR2 SNEGSKA (reference sequence). CDR3 protein: CSAARVRAWQGGQETQYF. DNA for the CDR3: TGCAGTGCTGCGAGGGTGAGGGCTTGGCAGGGTGGCCAAGAGACCCAGTACTTC.

In this sample, this clonotype turned up a few times. CDR3 nucleotide sequence: TGTGCCTGGAGTAAGGGACAGTTAGACACTGAAGCTTTCTTT. This gives the protein CAWSKGQLDTEAFF. The rearrangement links TRBV30 to TRBJ1-1; 7 bases line up with TRBD1. Losses at the gene ends were 2 bases for V and 3 bases for J; bases not matched to a gene: 6. The CDR3 loop spans 14 amino acids. Looked up from germline, CDR1 is GTSNPN and CDR2 is SVGIG (reference sequence).

The CDR3 DNA follows: TGTGCCAGCTCACCACCATACAGGCCTTCCTACGAGCAGTACTTC. It translates to CASSPPYRPSYEQYF. The genes are TRBV18 and TRBJ2-7; D is possibly TRBD1 (5 bases). Per the germline V gene, CDR1 is KGHSH and CDR2 is LQKENI. The germline V and J ends were trimmed by 0 bases and 1 base, with 10 bases remaining between them. CDR3 length equals 15 residues.

The V gene is TRBV20-1, the J gene TRBJ1-3; tentatively, D is TRBD1 (5 bases). V dropped 3 bases and J dropped 0 bases, with 9 bases sitting between them. This CDR3 is 14 amino acids long. Germline V lookup: CDR1 DFQATT, CDR2 SNEGSKA (reference sequence). The CDR3 DNA reads as TGCAGTGCTAGTTTGGGGGGCTCTGGAAACACCATATATTTT. Protein: CSASLGGSGNTIYF.

This chain connects TRBV19 to TRBJ1-3; D uncertain. The CDR3 length is 17 residues. The ends were cut back, 7 bases at V and 1 base at J, with 20 bases in the middle. From germline, CDR1 is LNHDA and CDR2 SQIVND (reference sequence). The CDR3 protein is CASTPPRGRTSGNTIYF. In DNA, the CDR3 is TGTGCCAGTACTCCACCCCGCGGCAGGACGTCTGGAAACACCATATATTTT. The variable domain in full, completed from reference TRBV19 and TRBJ1-3, reads DGGITQSPKYLFRKEGQNVTLSCEQNLNHDAMYWYRQDPGQGLRLIYYSQIVNDFQKGDIAEGYSVSREKKESFPLTVTSAQKNPTAFYLCASTPPRGRTSGNTIYFGEGSWLTVV.

The CDR3 protein is CASSTGTLNQPQHF. CDR3 DNA sequence: TGTGCCAGCAGTACGGGGACGCTAAATCAGCCCCAGCATTTT. This rearrangement joins TRBV6-5 to TRBJ1-5; D perhaps matches TRBD1 (5 bases). CDR3 length equals 14 residues. CDR1 and CDR2 from the germline V gene are MNHEY and SVGAGI. The V end was cut by 5 bases, the J end by 4 bases, with 12 bases between.

This clonotype was seen a few times. The V call is TRBV20-1, the J call TRBJ2-7, with 8 bases fitting TRBD2. CDR1 DFQATT and CDR2 SNEGSKA come from the germline V gene (reference sequence). The V gene end was trimmed by 5 bases and the J gene end by 4 bases; junction bases not matched to a gene: 7. This CDR3 is built from 13 residues. The CDR3 DNA reads as TGCAGTGCTGTTAGCGGGGACGAGTACGAGCAGTACTTC. Translated, it gives CSAVSGDEYEQYF.

J is TRBJ2-3 and V is TRBV7-3, with 8 bases fitting TRBD2. V was clipped by 4 bases and J by 6 bases; unmatched bases: 9. There are 15 residues in the CDR3. CDR1 SGHTA and CDR2 FQGTGA come from the germline V gene. This chain's CDR3 is CASSSGLDSSDTQYF. Here the CDR3 DNA reads TGTGCCAGCAGCTCGGGACTAGACAGCTCCGATACGCAGTATTTT.

V usage is TRBV9 and J usage is TRBJ2-1; 9 nucleotides line up with TRBD2. Germline CDR1 reads SGDLS; CDR2 reads YYNGEE. V shed 0 bases and J 2 bases; nucleotides not matched to a gene: 3. This CDR3 has 16 residues. The CDR3 is CASSVVASGTYNEQFF. The DNA of the CDR3 is TGTGCCAGCAGCGTAGTGGCTAGCGGGACCTACAATGAGCAGTTCTTC.

This clonotype was counted a few times. This sequence joins TRBV2 and TRBJ1-1; D is perhaps TRBD1 (5 bases). This CDR3 spans 14 amino acids. The V gene lost 6 bases and the J gene lost 5 bases, with 16 bases spanning the gap. Germline V CDR1 and CDR2: SNHLY, FYNNEI. In DNA, the CDR3 is TGTGCCAGCAGGAATCGTCAGGGCAGAACTGAAGCTTTCTTT. It specifies CASRNRQGRTEAFF.

This clonotype was seen only a few times. The chain is built from TRBV2 and TRBJ2-3; TRBD1 matches 8 bases. In germline, CDR1 is SNHLY, CDR2 FYNNEI. V lost 6 bases and J lost 2; bases outside the gene matches: 7. The CDR3 loop spans 15 amino acids. CDR3 residues: CASRRQGLDTDTQYF. As DNA, the CDR3 is TGTGCCAGCAGAAGACAGGGGTTGGACACAGATACGCAGTATTTT. The full variable domain, completed using reference TRBV2 and TRBJ2-3, is EPEVTQTPSHQVTQMGQEVILRCVPISNHLYFYWYRQILGQKVEFLVSFYNNEISEKSEIFDDQFSVERPDGSNFTLKIRSTKLEDSAMYFCASRRQGLDTDTQYFGPGTRLTVL.

This clonotype was observed a few times. V is TRBV2 and J is TRBJ1-5; tentative D call: TRBD1 (5 bases). The CDR3 runs 15 residues. Trimming took off 2 bases at V and 6 bases at J, with 14 bases between the two ends. CDR1 and CDR2 from the germline V gene are SNHLY and FYNNEI. In DNA form, the CDR3 reads TGTGCCAGCAGTGAATGGGCCGGGGGGGGTCAGCCCCAGCATTTT. This sequence encodes CASSEWAGGGQPQHF.

This clonotype occurred a few times. The chain is built from TRBV5-5 and TRBJ2-5; 7 bases line up with TRBD1. Germline V gene sequence: CDR1 SGHKS, CDR2 YYEKEE (reference sequence). The V gene end was trimmed by 3 bases and the J gene end by 1 base; junction bases not matched to a gene: 3. This CDR3 is 14 amino acids long. The CDR3 DNA sequence: TGTGCCAGCAGCTGGAGACAGGGCCAAGAGACCCAGTACTTC. Translation gives CASSWRQGQETQYF. The variable domain in full, completed from reference TRBV5-5 and TRBJ2-5, reads DAGVTQSPTHLIKTRGQQVTLRCSPISGHKSVSWYQQVLGQGPQFIFQYYEKEERGRGNFPDRFSARQFPNYSSELNVNALLLGDSALYLCASSWRQGQETQYFGPGTRLLVL.

The V call is TRBV7-3, the J call TRBJ2-6, with D uncertain. Germline CDR1 and CDR2: SGHTA and FQGTGA. The CDR3 is 16 residues long. V lost 5 bases and J lost 0, with 11 bases in between. CDR3 in DNA: TGTGCCAGCAGCCTCACCTCAGGCTCTGGGGCCAACGTCCTGACTTTC. Translation: CASSLTSGSGANVLTF.

The chain joins TRBV6-2 or TRBV6-3 to TRBJ2-3; no definite D call. V was trimmed by 7 bases and J by 7 bases, leaving 18 bases between them. The CDR3 contains 14 residues. In germline, CDR1 is MNHEY, CDR2 SVGEGT. CDR3 DNA: TGTGCCAGCACCACCATCTTTTCCGGAAATACGCAGTATTTT. Amino acid sequence: CASTTIFSGNTQYF.

The V and J genes are TRBV30 and TRBJ2-7; D unclear. Germline V lookup: CDR1 GTSNPN, CDR2 SVGIG (reference sequence). Trimming took 4 bases from V and 7 from J, leaving 14 bases between them. The CDR3 spans 12 residues. Here the CDR3 reads CAWKRLRQEQYF. The CDR3 DNA follows: TGTGCCTGGAAAAGGCTCCGGCAGGAGCAGTACTTC.

The rearrangement links TRBV5-6 to TRBJ2-7; the D is unclear. V was trimmed by 0 bases and J by 2 bases, leaving 9 bases between them. Germline lookup yields CDR1 SGHDT and CDR2 YYEEEE. The CDR3 covers 14 residues. CDR3 DNA: TGTGCCAGCAGCTTGGTCCAGGCGACCTACGAGCAGTACTTC. Protein sequence: CASSLVQATYEQYF.

The rearrangement uses TRBV5-1 and TRBJ2-2; 13 nucleotides agree with TRBD2. The germline gives CDR1 SGHRS, CDR2 YFSETQ. The J segment lost 6 bases and the V segment lost 9 bases, leaving 5 bases of the junction unmatched. This CDR3 is built from 14 residues. The CDR3 loop is CATGLAGDSGELFF. The CDR3 nucleotides are TGCGCCACCGGACTAGCGGGAGATTCCGGGGAGCTGTTTTTT.

V gene TRBV7-9 combines with J gene TRBJ1-2, with 9 bases fitting TRBD1. CDR3 length: 16 amino acids. The trim removed 7 bases at V and 4 bases at J, leaving 13 bases unmatched. Germline values: CDR1 SEHNR, CDR2 FQNEAQ (reference sequence). CDR3 coding DNA: TGTGCCAGCATCACCGGGACAGGGTTCCTACCCTATGGCTACACCTTC. Translating it yields CASITGTGFLPYGYTF.

This clonotype was seen a single time. The rearrangement uses TRBV4-1 and TRBJ2-7, with 8 bases that match TRBD1. CDR3 size: 23 residues. Germline V gene data show CDR1 as MGHRA and CDR2 as YSYEKL. V was pared by 0 bases and J by 0 bases, with 25 bases of the junction left unmatched. The CDR3 region has the DNA TGCGCCAGCAGCCAAGAGCCCCCGGGGTATGTGGGAATTGAGACAGGGGACTCCTACGAGCAGTACTTC. This sequence encodes CASSQEPPGYVGIETGDSYEQYF.

This clonotype has a handful of counts. The chain has TRBV4-1 and TRBJ1-5; no definite D call. Germline V CDR1 and CDR2: MGHRA, YSYEKL. Trimming took off 2 bases at V and 2 bases at J, with 13 bases between the two ends. CDR3 length: 16 residues. The CDR3 DNA reads as TGCGCCAGCAGCCAATTTTGGGGTGGTGGCAATCAGCCCCAGCATTTT. Translating it yields CASSQFWGGGNQPQHF.

The chain links TRBV5-1 to TRBJ2-7; D uncertain. The V and J ends lost 0 bases and 7 bases respectively, with 8 bases between them. The length of the CDR3 is 12 residues. Germline V CDR1 and CDR2: SGHRS, YFSETQ. DNA of the CDR3: TGCGCCAGCAGCTTGGCCAGTGGGGAGCAGTACTTC. Protein product: CASSLASGEQYF.

V is TRBV5-1 and J is TRBJ2-5; a weak D match, TRBD1 (6 bases). V was pared by 0 bases and J by 4 bases, with 13 bases between. This CDR3 is 15 amino acids long. Germline CDR1 reads SGHRS; CDR2 reads YFSETQ. The CDR3 here is CASSLENRAAETQYF. The DNA of the CDR3 is TGCGCCAGCAGCTTGGAGAACAGGGCTGCAGAGACCCAGTACTTC. The full variable domain, rest sourced from reference TRBV5-1 and TRBJ2-5, is KAGVTQTPRYLIKTRGQQVTLSCSPISGHRSVSWYQQTPGQGLQFLFEYFSETQRNKGNFPGRFSGRQFSNSRSEMNVSTLELGDSALYLCASSLENRAAETQYFGPGTRLLVL.

This clonotype was counted only a few times. The chain is built from TRBV11-2 and TRBJ1-5, with a possible D match to TRBD1 (6 bases). Germline V gene lookup returns CDR1 SGHAT and CDR2 FQNNGV. This CDR3 is 15 amino acids long. The germline V and J ends were trimmed by 3 bases and 0 bases, with 9 bases remaining between them. CDR3 amino acids: CASSLGHYSNQPQHF. The CDR3 region has the DNA TGTGCCAGCAGCTTGGGACATTATAGCAATCAGCCCCAGCATTTT.

The chain couples TRBV15 to TRBJ2-3; 10 nucleotides align to TRBD2. V dropped 6 bases and J dropped 4; count of bases not matched to a gene: 4. Germline loops: CDR1 LNHNV, CDR2 YYDKDF (reference sequence). The CDR3 totals 14 residues. In nucleotides, the CDR3 is TGTGCCACCAGAGCAGCGGGAGGGGCAGATACGCAGTATTTT. It codes for CATRAAGGADTQYF. Looking up the rest from reference TRBV15 and TRBJ2-3 gives the full variable domain: DAMVIQNPRYQVTQFGKPVTLSCSQTLNHNVMYWYQQKSSQAPKLLFHYYDKDFNNEADTPDNFQSRRPNTSFCFLDIRSPGLGDTAMYLCATRAAGGADTQYFGPGTRLTVL.